These T cell receptor beta chains were read from a single sample in a study of T cells in Graves' hyperthyroidism and ophthalmopathy. From the multiplex PCR reads, TCRdb called clonotypes with MiXCR, one entry per CDR3 protein. The data contain approximately 330,000 distinct CDR3 sequences, 21% of them singletons. Material: blood. The receptors derive from a woman between 45 and 65 years old with Graves' hyperthyroidism. CDR3s include the opening cysteine and the closing phenylalanine or tryptophan. D genes are given only for firm matches. Not all rows give a size; the values are once, few, many and, for expanded clones, a class.

length	D	J	size	V	CDR3	DNA
15	NA	TRBJ1-1	many	TRBV5-1	CASSLEWGMNTEAFF	TGCGCCAGCAGCTTGGAGTGGGGCATGAACACTGAAGCTTTCTTT
14	NA	TRBJ2-5	many	TRBV11-1	CASSRLSGEETQYF	TGTGCCAGCAGCCGTTTATCCGGGGAGGAGACCCAGTACTTC
15	TRBD1	TRBJ1-5	many	TRBV12-3/TRBV12-4	CASSLGTGPHQPQHF	TGTGCCAGCAGTTTAGGGACAGGCCCCCATCAGCCCCAGCATTTT
14	NA	TRBJ2-1	few	TRBV19	CASSTPGTDNEQFF	TGTGCCAGTAGTACCCCCGGGACGGACAATGAGCAGTTCTTC
14	NA	TRBJ1-1	many	TRBV6-2/TRBV6-3	CASSYPFANTEAFF	TGTGCCAGCAGTTACCCGTTCGCGAACACTGAAGCTTTCTTT
15	NA	TRBJ2-1	few	TRBV5-1	CASSLGVADGDEQFF	TGCGCCAGCAGCTTGGGCGTGGCCGATGGAGATGAGCAGTTCTTC
13	NA	TRBJ2-7	few	TRBV5-1	CASSAGGPYEQYF	TGCGCCAGCAGCGCCGGCGGCCCCTACGAGCAGTACTTC
13	NA	TRBJ1-2	many	TRBV28	CASSELWTYGYTF	TGTGCCAGCAGTGAGCTGTGGACCTATGGCTACACCTTC
16	NA	TRBJ2-3	NA	TRBV29-1	CSAPRGDGLGKDTQYF	TGCAGCGCCCCCAGGGGGGACGGGCTTGGTAAAGATACGCAGTATTTT
16	NA	TRBJ1-5	many	TRBV20-1	CSARASETFRNQPQHF	TGCAGTGCTAGAGCGTCAGAGACGTTTAGAAATCAGCCCCAGCATTTT
13	TRBD1	TRBJ1-2	NA	TRBV5-1	CASSSNRGLGYTF	TGCGCCAGCAGCTCAAACAGGGGCTTGGGCTACACCTTC
16	TRBD2	TRBJ2-1	NA	TRBV11-2	CASSHNSGNSYNEQFF	TGTGCCAGCAGCCATAATAGCGGGAACTCCTACAATGAGCAGTTCTTC
13	NA	TRBJ2-3	many	TRBV20-1	CSAESGSTDTQYF	TGCAGTGCTGAGAGCGGGAGCACAGATACGCAGTATTTT
13	TRBD2	TRBJ2-5	many	TRBV2	CASRTSGSETQYF	TGTGCCAGCAGGACTAGCGGGAGTGAGACCCAGTACTTC
15	NA	TRBJ1-3	few	TRBV3-1	CASSPGRVSGNTIYF	TGTGCCAGCAGCCCAGGGAGGGTTTCTGGAAACACCATATATTTT
17	TRBD2	TRBJ2-1	many	TRBV5-1	CASSLQSSGRINNEQFF	TGCGCCAGCAGCCTGCAATCTAGCGGGAGGATCAACAATGAGCAGTTCTTC
14	NA	TRBJ1-5	many	TRBV20-1	CSARRGQVGQPQHF	TGCAGTGCTAGGAGGGGTCAGGTTGGCCAGCCCCAGCATTTT
12	TRBD2	TRBJ2-5	many	TRBV20-1	CSAPSGQETQYF	TGCAGTGCTCCTAGCGGACAAGAGACCCAGTACTTC
13	TRBD1	TRBJ1-4	few	TRBV10-3	CAITPDRGEKLFF	TGTGCCATCACCCCGGACAGGGGTGAAAAACTGTTTTTT
15	TRBD1	TRBJ2-2	few	TRBV19	CASKPGQGAIGELFF	TGTGCCAGTAAACCGGGACAGGGGGCCATCGGGGAGCTGTTTTTT
12	NA	TRBJ2-5	many	TRBV18	CASSPKQETQYF	TGTGCCAGCTCACCTAAACAAGAGACCCAGTACTTC
15	NA	TRBJ2-6	NA	TRBV7-9	CASSLVEPGANVLTF	TGTGCCAGCAGCTTAGTAGAACCTGGGGCCAACGTCCTGACTTTC
14	NA	TRBJ1-2	NA	TRBV30	CAWAPGLGSYGYTF	TGTGCCTGGGCCCCCGGTCTTGGGAGCTATGGCTACACCTTC
14	TRBD1	TRBJ1-6	NA	TRBV20-1	CSARGGQGVSPLHF	TGCAGTGCTAGGGGGGGACAGGGGGTATCACCCCTCCACTTT
13	NA	TRBJ2-3	NA	TRBV29-1	CSVEITGADTQYF	TGCAGCGTTGAAATCACGGGGGCAGATACGCAGTATTTT
14	TRBD1	TRBJ2-7	many	TRBV6-2/TRBV6-3	CASSHGDSSYEQYF	TGTGCCAGCAGTCACGGGGACAGTTCCTACGAGCAGTACTTC
16	NA	TRBJ2-6	few	TRBV27	CASSLSLGTGANVLTF	TGTGCCAGCAGTTTATCGCTGGGAACTGGGGCCAACGTCCTGACTTTC
14	TRBD1	TRBJ2-7	NA	TRBV11-1	CASSSGTGKGEQYF	TGTGCCAGCAGCTCCGGGACAGGGAAAGGCGAGCAGTACTTC
12	NA	TRBJ2-7	many	TRBV6-1	CASSHSGYEQYF	TGTGCCAGCAGTCACTCTGGTTACGAGCAGTACTTC
14	NA	TRBJ2-7	NA	TRBV11-1	CASSRRDQSYEQYF	TGTGCCAGCAGTCGGCGGGACCAATCCTACGAGCAGTACTTC
17	NA	TRBJ2-1	many	TRBV11-1	CASSPSGRMNSYNEQFF	TGTGCCAGCAGTCCCTCGGGGCGGATGAACTCCTACAATGAGCAGTTCTTC
14	NA	TRBJ2-2	NA	TRBV5-1	CASSLTPGPGELFF	TGCGCCAGCAGCTTAACCCCTGGCCCCGGGGAGCTGTTTTTT
11	NA	TRBJ2-5	many	TRBV2	CASEQEETQYF	TGTGCCAGCGAACAGGAAGAGACCCAGTACTTC
13	NA	TRBJ2-1	NA	TRBV6-4	CASSRDPIDEQFF	TGTGCCAGCAGTAGGGATCCCATTGATGAGCAGTTCTTC
15	NA	TRBJ1-2	many	TRBV18	CASSLQRGINYGYTF	TGTGCCAGCTCACTACAGCGGGGAATCAACTATGGCTACACCTTC
15	NA	TRBJ1-2	many	TRBV5-1	CASSFISGADYGYTF	TGCGCCAGCAGCTTCATATCGGGGGCGGACTATGGCTACACCTTC
13	NA	TRBJ2-7	NA	TRBV27	CASSIDRIGEQYF	TGTGCCAGCAGTATAGACAGGATAGGGGAGCAGTACTTC
15	TRBD1	TRBJ2-3	many	TRBV13	CASSLGRGSMNTQYF	TGTGCCAGCAGCTTAGGCAGGGGGAGTATGAATACGCAGTATTTT
14	NA	TRBJ2-1	NA	TRBV10-3	CAITPGDTYNEQFF	TGTGCCATCACTCCGGGGGACACCTACAATGAGCAGTTCTTC
16	TRBD2	TRBJ2-1	NA	TRBV12-3/TRBV12-4	CASSLPLAGAPDEQFF	TGTGCCAGCAGTTTGCCCTTAGCGGGAGCCCCTGATGAGCAGTTCTTC
12	NA	TRBJ2-7	many	TRBV12-3/TRBV12-4	CASSPGAYEQYF	TGTGCCAGCAGCCCGGGGGCCTACGAGCAGTACTTC
15	TRBD2	TRBJ2-7	many	TRBV6-1	CASSATSGRAHEQYF	TGTGCCAGCAGTGCCACTAGCGGGAGGGCCCACGAGCAGTACTTC
12	NA	TRBJ1-1	NA	TRBV2	CASNTGQTEAFF	TGTGCCAGCAACACTGGACAGACTGAAGCTTTCTTT
13	NA	TRBJ2-3	few	TRBV3-1	CSSSQSVTDTQYF	TGTTCCAGCAGCCAAAGCGTCACAGATACGCAGTATTTT
16	TRBD2	TRBJ2-3	NA	TRBV30	CAWSPGGGSSTDTQYF	TGTGCCTGGAGTCCCGGGGGGGGGTCGAGCACAGATACGCAGTATTTT
15	NA	TRBJ1-1	NA	TRBV5-6	CASSLAGLGNTEAFF	TGTGCCAGCAGCTTGGCGGGGCTTGGGAACACTGAAGCTTTCTTT
13	NA	TRBJ2-7	NA	TRBV5-1	CASSLDYDYEQYF	TGCGCCAGCAGCTTGGATTACGACTACGAGCAGTACTTC
15	NA	TRBJ1-2	few	TRBV20-1	CSARDARQGNYGYTF	TGCAGTGCTAGAGATGCTCGGCAGGGAAACTATGGCTACACCTTC
14	NA	TRBJ2-7	NA	TRBV4-1	CASSPSRVNFEQYF	TGCGCCAGCAGCCCCTCCAGGGTTAATTTTGAGCAGTACTTC
16	TRBD1	TRBJ2-2	many	TRBV4-1	CASSQGQGANTGELFF	TGTGCCAGCAGCCAAGGACAGGGGGCTAACACCGGGGAGCTGTTTTTT
16	NA	TRBJ2-4	many	TRBV6-1	CASGYLGRGAKNIQYF	TGTGCCAGCGGCTACCTCGGGCGTGGAGCCAAAAACATTCAGTACTTC
14	NA	TRBJ1-4	NA	TRBV3-1	CASSQDRSAGKLFF	TGTGCCAGCAGCCAAGATAGATCGGCGGGAAAACTGTTTTTT